The rows below give T cell receptor beta chains drawn from one sample of a study of blood T cell repertoires in COVID-19. Some clones are missing from TCRdb's copy, which holds only in-frame ones; the method was immunoSEQ multiplex PCR. Of more than 200,000 clones in the sample, roughly 86% were seen once. Sequenced sample: peripheral blood. Receptors were obtained from a woman aged 55-70 years with COVID-19, enrolled during active disease. Each CDR3 is given with its conserved first and last residue. D genes are given only for firm matches. Not all rows give a size; the values are once, few, many and, for expanded clones, a class.

d_call,j_call,v_call,clone_size,cdr3_nt,cdr3_aa
TRBD2,TRBJ2-1,TRBV7-3,NA,TGTGCCAGCAGCCAGACTAGCGGGAGGGATAATGAGCAGTTCTTC,CASSQTSGRDNEQFF
NA,TRBJ2-7,TRBV9,NA,TGTGCCAGCAGCGTAGATGTGGGGGGGCAGCAGTACTTC,CASSVDVGGQQYF
TRBD1,TRBJ1-2,TRBV7-2,NA,TGTGCCAGCAGCATACCTCCGGGACAGACCTCTAACTATGGCTACACCTTC,CASSIPPGQTSNYGYTF
NA,TRBJ1-3,TRBV3-1/TRBV3-2,once,TGTGCCAGCAGTAAAGCCCAGACAGGATCCTCTGGAAACACCATATATTTT,CASSKAQTGSSGNTIYF
TRBD2,TRBJ2-1,TRBV19,NA,TGTGCCACCGCACCGGGACTACGAATACTAAATGAGCAGTTCTTC,CATAPGLRILNEQFF
NA,TRBJ2-3,TRBV5-4,NA,TGTGCCAGCGTCTCTGACGGGAGTGGGACAGATACGCAGTATTTT,CASVSDGSGTDTQYF
NA,TRBJ1-3,TRBV18,NA,TGTGCCAGCCATCCTAAGGTGGGAGGGAGAGGAAACACCATATATTTT,CASHPKVGGRGNTIYF
NA,TRBJ2-5,TRBV7-8,NA,TGTGCCAGCAGCTTAATCGACCAAGAGACCCAGTACTTC,CASSLIDQETQYF
NA,TRBJ1-1,TRBV19,NA,TGTGCCAGTAGTATAGGCCAGGGCGGGGGAACTGAAGCTTTCTTT,CASSIGQGGGTEAFF
TRBD2,TRBJ2-5,TRBV5-4,NA,TGTGCCAGCAGCCACTCGACTAGCGGGGACCAAGAGACCCAGTACTTC,CASSHSTSGDQETQYF
NA,TRBJ2-2,TRBV6-2/TRBV6-3,once,TGTGCCAGCAGTTACGTCCAGGGGTCCGGGGAGCTGTTTTTT,CASSYVQGSGELFF
TRBD2,TRBJ2-3,TRBV5-1,NA,TGCGCCAGCAGCGCCGGGACTAGCGCAGATACGCAGTATTTT,CASSAGTSADTQYF
NA,TRBJ1-5,TRBV28,NA,TGTGCCAGCAGTTTAGGAGGGGATAGCAATCAGCCCCAGCATTTT,CASSLGGDSNQPQHF
NA,TRBJ2-4,TRBV7-9,once,TGTGCCAGCAGCTTAGCACAGGGGCGGGGAGTAGGCATTCAGTACTTC,CASSLAQGRGVGIQYF
NA,TRBJ2-5,TRBV9,NA,TGTGCCAGCAGCACCCACGCGGGGGAGACCCAGTACTTC,CASSTHAGETQYF
NA,TRBJ2-1,TRBV18,NA,TGTGCCAGCTCGGAACAGGGATACAATGAGCAGTTCTTC,CASSEQGYNEQFF
TRBD2,TRBJ2-2,TRBV19,NA,TGTGCCAGTAGCGGAAAGATGGCGGGAGTAGCGAACACCGGGGAGCTGTTTTTT,CASSGKMAGVANTGELFF
NA,TRBJ1-3,TRBV7-8,NA,TGTGCCAGCAGCTTAGAAATTGCACCCCGAGGGGGAAACACCATATATTTT,CASSLEIAPRGGNTIYF
NA,TRBJ1-1,TRBV28,NA,TGTGCCAGCAGTCCCCCAGACAGCATGAACACTGAAGCTTTCTTT,CASSPPDSMNTEAFF
TRBD2,TRBJ2-1,TRBV19,NA,TGTGCCAGTAGTCCCACTAGCGGGAGCTACAATGAGCAGTTCTTC,CASSPTSGSYNEQFF
NA,TRBJ1-1,TRBV6-5,once,TGTGCCAGCAGTTACAGCAACACTGAAGCTTTCTTT,CASSYSNTEAFF
NA,TRBJ2-6,TRBV18,NA,TGTGCCAGCTCACCCACAGACGGCTCTGGGGCCAACGTCCTGACTTTC,CASSPTDGSGANVLTF
TRBD1,TRBJ2-6,TRBV19,NA,TGTGCCAGTAGGACAGGGACCGGGGCCAACGTCCTGACTTTC,CASRTGTGANVLTF
TRBD1,TRBJ1-4,TRBV6-1,few,TGTGCCAGCAGTGAAAATACAGGGGTCGAAAAACTGTTTTTT,CASSENTGVEKLFF
NA,TRBJ2-7,TRBV9,NA,TGTGCCAGCAGCGTAGCAGGCAGTCGGCACGAGCAGTACTTC,CASSVAGSRHEQYF
NA,TRBJ2-5,TRBV7-8,NA,TGTGCCAGCAGCTGGTTGGACAGTCAAGAGACCCAGTACTTC,CASSWLDSQETQYF
TRBD2,TRBJ2-7,TRBV6-5,NA,TGTGCCAGCAGTTACCAGACTAGCGGGAGTTTTTACGAGCAGTACTTC,CASSYQTSGSFYEQYF
TRBD1,TRBJ2-7,TRBV9,NA,TGTGCCAGCAGCGTCACCGGGACAGGGTACGAGCAGTACTTC,CASSVTGTGYEQYF
TRBD2,TRBJ2-1,TRBV9,NA,TGTGCCAGCAGCGGACTAGCGGGCTACAATGAGCAGTTCTTC,CASSGLAGYNEQFF
TRBD2,TRBJ2-2,TRBV9,NA,TGTGCCAGCAAGAGCTTGCTTTGGGGATGGGAGGGGAACACCGGGGAGCTGTTTTTT,CASKSLLWGWEGNTGELFF
NA,TRBJ1-4,TRBV30,NA,TGTGCCTGGACCAGGTCTACAACTAATGAAAAACTGTTTTTT,CAWTRSTTNEKLFF
NA,TRBJ1-6,TRBV6-6,few,TGTGCCAGCAGTTATACGGATTCACCCCTCCACTTT,CASSYTDSPLHF